The entry below gives a single T cell receptor (beta chain) sequence along with its context. This clonotype was observed many times. Its antigen is unknown. The input lacks base qualities; no much larger clone sits a single base away. The sample is drawn from a study of regulatory T cells in long-lasting Graves disease (dated by TCRdb to the early 2020s). For the wider study: Newly diagnosed Graves' disease patients had taken antithyroid drugs for less than 3 months. A total of some 33 samples were covered by TCR sequencing, comprising roughly 13 persistent and around 20 newly diagnosed Graves' disease patients. Patients with persistent Graves' disease were compared with patients with newly diagnosed Graves' disease using TCR sequencing and RNA sequencing of peripheral blood. The study was registered as a clinical trial and conducted in China. Results the study describes overall, beyond this receptor: TRBV28, TRBJ1-2 and TRBJ2-5 were preferentially used in persistent disease, while TRBV20-1 and TRBJ2-1 were favored in newly diagnosed disease. A larger number of public clonotypes was shared among persistent patients (fewer than 3,000) than among newly diagnosed patients (around 880). Compared with newly diagnosed patients, persistent Graves' disease patients had lower TCR Shannon entropy and fewer highly expanded clones, which suggests clonal expansion. Sequencing and analysis were restricted to the TCR beta chain. As a limitation, the authors acknowledged that the small sample size may reduce accuracy. Because the primary lesion, thyroid tissue, could not be accessed, the study looked at peripheral blood alone.

The library was obtained by multiplex PCR. Data came from an Illumina HiSeq 4000. iRepertoire HTBI primers and Arm-PCR amplification of CDR3 regions were used to construct TCR beta libraries. PCR products were gel purified before sequencing. As for how the authors treated the data: Gene usage analysis of CDR3 amino acid clonotypes used the 50 to 70 TRBV and around 14 TRBJ segments found across samples. Filtered high-quality paired reads were merged into contigs using COPE and FqMerger. BLAST was used to align contigs to IMGT TRBV, TRBD and TRBJ reference genes, with CDR3 defined following IMGT. Clonotypes above 0.1% frequency were classified as highly expanded clones. Repertoire diversity was measured by Shannon entropy, and V-J evenness by the Gini coefficient. A clonotype was considered public if more than one individual shared it. Using fastp at Q25 and MiXCR, TCRdb reprocessed the public reads and kept productive beta chains. A single entry per CDR3 protein holds the most common genes and DNA from its merged rows. The authors' filters were not applied to this entry. Here the sample has 550,000 to 600,000 distinct CDR3 sequences; about 16% occur a single time. The top ten hold 12% of the sample.

Read against the paper, the sample's time point label means: newly diagnosed GD, antithyroid drugs for less than 3 months. For both TCR sequencing and RNA sequencing, RNA was extracted from PBMCs in TRIzol. Graves' disease was diagnosed according to American Thyroid Association guidelines. Patients were recruited from an endocrinology department in Xi'an, China. Each patient gave 8.5 to 9.5 milliliters of peripheral blood, collected in an EDTA anticoagulant tube. Ficoll Paque Plus density gradient separation was used to isolate PBMCs, and no additional T cell sorting was done. RNA quality was checked with an Agilent 2100 Bioanalyzer and agarose gel, and concentration with a NanoDrop 2000. At the junction V is shortened by 3 bases and J by 4 bases; bases outside the gene matches: 3. From the cysteine up to the phenylalanine, the CDR3 has a length of 14 residues. The kept DNA is CDR3 alone, 42 bases in frame from the first base. The germline V gene (reference sequence) provides CDR1 LNHNV and CDR2 YYDKDF.

These data also featured in a second study, about T cells in Graves' hyperthyroidism and ophthalmopathy. As described in the second report: Stable Graves' hyperthyroidism was defined as no progression to ophthalmopathy during 18 months of follow-up. Hyperthyroidism patients were newly diagnosed, with disease duration under 2 months, and aged 18 to 65 years. Exclusion was applied to patients with uncontrolled infections, other autoimmune diseases, pregnancy or lactation. Clinical symptoms, serum thyroxine and TRAb, thyroid ultrasound, and orbital computed tomography formed the basis for the diagnoses. The TCR CDR3 was subjected to a first round of RT-PCR using the HTBI primer set and the Qiagen OneStep RT-PCR kit. Most expanded thyroid clonotypes (frequency above 0.001) were also found in blood, which suggests that blood repertoires may mirror thyroid immune responses. In cross-validation, a model built on a 13 V-J signature told ophthalmopathy apart from stable hyperthyroidism with 85% to 90% sensitivity and about 81% specificity, and in testing the same model reached 80%/75%. During validation, the model predicted progression to ophthalmopathy a median of approximately six months ahead of onset, with almost 71% sensitivity and more than 72% specificity. TCR V-J signatures able to tell the groups apart were searched for in a discovery cohort of some 100 patients, of whom over 40 had Graves' ophthalmopathy and around 58 had stable Graves' hyperthyroidism. Whether ophthalmopathy could be predicted prospectively was tested in an independent validation cohort made up of under 20 hyperthyroidism patients plus 17 patients who later progressed to ophthalmopathy. The 100 discovery patients were randomly split 7:3 into training and test sets. Thyroid tissue and blood T-cell repertoires from about six Graves' hyperthyroidism patients were also compared in the study. Following sampling, methimazole starting at 30 mg daily was given to hyperthyroidism patients, and high-dose intravenous methylprednisolone was given to ophthalmopathy patients. The libraries were constructed in a second round of multiplex PCR and then size-selected and purified. Libraries were sequenced paired-end with 100 bp reads on an Illumina HiSeq2000. SOAPnuke was used to process the raw data, throwing out any read that contained adapters or uncalled bases, had a mean Phred below 15, or lacked an exact constant-primer or identifier match. High-quality paired reads were merged with COPE v1.2.5, and unique nucleotide sequences were defined as clonotypes. Clonotypes were aligned to IMGT TRBV, TRBD and TRBJ reference segments using MiTCR v1.1. The analysis included only V-J combinations with a frequency above 0.0001, which together covered roughly 99% of the repertoires. A TCS score was defined as the ratio of F50 (clonal expansion) to E x V (chaos), with BLOSUM62-based TCRdist applied between CDR3 peptides within each V-J. Welch's t-statistics and random forest reduced 514 V-J features to around 14, which were used in a naive Bayes classifier (R e1071). No statistical method was used to fix the sample size in advance, and group allocation was not hidden from the investigators. TCR Vbeta CDR3 sequencing of fewer than 150 peripheral blood samples (roughly 41 ophthalmopathy, 75 hyperthyroidism and approximately 17 progressor patients) is reported in the paper.

The chain was built from TRBV15 and TRBJ1-5, and TRBD1 aligns with 7 junction nucleotides. Specimen: peripheral blood mononuclear cells (PBMCs), collected at new diagnosis, from a patient treated with antithyroid drugs. The receptor's source is a man aged 18 to 35 with Graves disease. Donor details come from another sample of the same person, matched by shared clones. CDR3 loop: CATSRTGSNQPQHF. The nucleotide sequence reads as follows: TGTGCCACCAGCAGGACAGGGTCTAATCAGCCCCAGCATTTT. When the CDR3 is completed using the reference TRBV15 and TRBJ1-5 genes on either side, the full variable domain is DAMVIQNPRYQVTQFGKPVTLSCSQTLNHNVMYWYQQKSSQAPKLLFHYYDKDFNNEADTPDNFQSRRPNTSFCFLDIRSPGLGDTAMYLCATSRTGSNQPQHFGDGTRLSIL.